Below, 10 T cell receptor beta chains from the same sample are listed, as sequenced in a study of T cell repertoires in cytomegalovirus infection. TCRdb passed the reads through MiXCR, listing each CDR3 protein once. The sample contains some 600,000 distinct CDR3 sequences, 20% to 30% of which appear only once. Sequencing was carried out using CD8+ T cells from PBMCs. Receptors were obtained from a human donor in good health (CMV status not recorded). Some clones in this sample may be carry-over from other donors' samples.

This clonotype has a handful of counts. The rearrangement joins TRBV4-3 to TRBJ2-1; 13 bases map to TRBD2. The V segment lost 2 bases and the J segment 6 bases; nucleotides outside the gene matches: 4. This CDR3 comprises 16 residues. Germline lookup yields CDR1 LGHNA and CDR2 YSLEER. The CDR3 DNA is TGCGCCAGCAGCCAAACCACTAGCGGGGGGGGCAATGAGCAGTTCTTC. Its protein product is CASSQTTSGGGNEQFF.

The chain has TRBV6-5 and TRBJ1-1; no definite D call. Trimming stripped 8 bases from V and 11 bases from J, with 24 bases between. Germline-derived CDR1 and CDR2 are MNHEY and SVGAGI. The CDR3 consists of 14 residues. The CDR3 here is CASSTPSTWSEAFF. The CDR3 DNA follows: TGTGCCAGCTCTACGCCATCCACCTGGAGCGAGGCTTTCTTT.

This clonotype was picked up many times. J is TRBJ1-2 and V is TRBV7-9; no clear D. Germline V gene data show CDR1 as SEHNR and CDR2 as FQNEAQ (reference sequence). The CDR3 has 14 residues. V was clipped by 2 bases and J by 3 bases, with 10 bases between them. The CDR3 spells CASSLLGLDYGYTF. Written as DNA, the CDR3 is TGTGCCAGCAGCTTACTAGGGTTAGACTATGGCTACACCTTC.

The table lists this clonotype with many counts. The chain uses TRBV7-2 and TRBJ2-6; a weak D match, TRBD2 (5 bases). The ends were cut back, 5 bases at V and 1 base at J, with 12 bases in the middle. Germline values: CDR1 SGHTA, CDR2 FQGNSA. CDR3 size: 16 residues. The CDR3 is CASSPRGRSGANVLTF. In DNA, the CDR3 is TGTGCCAGCAGCCCCCGGGGAAGGTCTGGGGCCAACGTCCTGACTTTC.

CDR3 nucleotide sequence: TGCAGCGTTGAACCAATGGACAGGGGAGGGACCGGGGAGCTGTTTTTT. Translating it yields CSVEPMDRGGTGELFF. The chain employs TRBV29-1 and TRBJ2-2; 9 bases agree with TRBD1. Unmatched junction bases numbered 9, after V lost 2 bases and J lost 5 bases. The CDR3 loop spans 16 amino acids. Germline-derived CDR1 and CDR2 are SQVTM and ANQGSEA.

This clonotype was found a few times. The V and J genes are TRBV20-1 and TRBJ2-1; 10 positions agree with TRBD2. The ends lost 6 bases at V and 4 bases at J; junction bases unmatched: 9. The CDR3 is 15 residues long. Germline V gene data show CDR1 as DFQATT and CDR2 as SNEGSKA (reference sequence). In DNA form, the CDR3 reads TGCAGTGCAGCCCTGACTAGCGGGCCTTACAATGAGCAGTTCTTC. This codes for CSAALTSGPYNEQFF.

This clonotype was detected only a few times. A read error may produce the germline difference seen at one junction end. The CDR3 coding sequence is TGTGCCAGCAGTTACCCCCTTGACCAGGAGACCCAGTACTTC. It yields the protein CASSYPLDQETQYF. The gene calls are TRBV6-2 or TRBV6-3 and TRBJ2-5; D unclear. This CDR3 spans 14 amino acids. Germline-derived CDR1 and CDR2 are MNHEY and SVGEGT.

The rearrangement uses TRBV29-1 and TRBJ1-1, with 9 bases lining up with TRBD1. This CDR3 has 15 residues. CDR1 and CDR2 from the germline V gene are SQVTM and ANQGSEA. V shed 7 bases and J 3 bases; nucleotides not matched to a gene: 12. The CDR3 region is CSATEQGASDTEAFF. CDR3 DNA: TGCAGCGCTACCGAACAGGGGGCATCGGACACTGAAGCTTTCTTT.

In regard to this clonotype: This sequence may be a read error, since a much larger clone differs from it by one base. V gene TRBV6-8 combines with J gene TRBJ1-2, with 7 bases that match TRBD1. This CDR3 spans 14 amino acids. The V gene's germline CDR1 is MNHGY and CDR2 SAAAGT. As DNA, the CDR3 is TGTGTCAGCAGTTACTCGAAGGGGGCTCATGGCTACACCTTC. Residues: CVSSYSKGAHGYTF.

This clonotype appeared many times. This chain joins TRBV7-9 and TRBJ1-1; TRBD1 is a possible D gene (5 bases). Germline loops: CDR1 SEHNR, CDR2 FQNEAQ (reference sequence). This CDR3 has 15 amino acids. V dropped 5 bases and J dropped 0 bases, with 13 bases sitting between them. The CDR3 bases are TGTGCCAGCAGCCTAAGGGACGGTATGAACACTGAAGCTTTCTTT. It is translated as CASSLRDGMNTEAFF.